This T cell receptor (beta chain) was obtained from a study of T cells in Graves' hyperthyroidism and ophthalmopathy. Study observations and caveats: The model foresaw ophthalmopathy a median 6.5 months prior to onset. Most expanded thyroid clonotypes above 0.001 recurred in blood.

This clonotype was recorded at least ten times. Its antigen remains unidentified. The study left out patients who had uncontrolled infection, other autoimmune disease, pregnancy or lactation. PBMCs came from 9 to 10 ml fresh peripheral blood. Amplification of TCR beta CDR3 regions was performed using RNA transcripts as template. The HTBI primer set drove a first-round RT-PCR of the TCR CDR3. TCRdb re-derived calls from the multiplex PCR reads in MiXCR, one entry per CDR3 protein. The sample holds about 480,000 distinct CDR3 sequences; less than 25% are singletons and the top ten take approximately 11%. This CDR3 is 14 amino acids long. CDR1 and CDR2 (germline): MDHEN, SYDVKM. Unmatched junction bases numbered 8, after V lost 6 bases and J lost 6 bases.

V usage is TRBV28 and J usage is TRBJ1-5, with 7 bases identical to TRBD1. Sequences were obtained from blood. The sequence came from a woman aged 30 to 39 with Graves' ophthalmopathy. The CDR3 coding sequence is TGTGCCAGCAGGACAGGGTTCCAGGGTCAGCCCCAGCATTTT. Translation: CASRTGFQGQPQHF.